This T cell receptor beta chain is drawn from a study of T cell changes during pregnancy in multiple sclerosis. Germline V gives CDR1 SGDLS, CDR2 YYNGEE. The CDR3 is 14 amino acids. V was pared by 4 bases and J by 5 bases, with 7 bases of the junction left unmatched. The data were produced by immunoSEQ multiplex PCR, yet TCRdb's version contains in-frame clones alone and is incomplete. The table lists some 33,000 clones, about nine tenths of them singletons, with approximately 3.6% in the top ten. The sequence was obtained from a female donor in good health, enrolled as a control in a pregnancy study. The rearrangement links TRBV9 to TRBJ1-2; TRBD1 agrees at 8 bases. Sequenced here: CD8+ T cells from peripheral blood mononuclear cells, sampled in the second trimester of pregnancy. The CDR3 DNA follows: TGTGCCAGCAGCACCGAGACAGGGGAGTATGGCTACACCTTC. Protein: CASSTETGEYGYTF. The variable domain in full, with the rest retrieved from reference TRBV9 and TRBJ1-2, is DSGVTQTPKHLITATGQRVTLRCSPRSGDLSVYWYQQSLDQGLQFLIQYYNGEERAKGNILERFSAQQFPDLHSELNLSSLELGDSALYFCASSTETGEYGYTFGSGTRLTVV.